The T cell receptor (beta chain) described here comes from a study of blood T cell repertoires in COVID-19. About the research overall: The United States, Italy and Spain were the sources of the acute and convalescent COVID-19 samples. Sample material is recorded as cDNA or gDNA derived from T cells, B-cell-depleted T cells, or PBMCs.

How the authors handled the data: Reference gene primer amplification gave nucleated cell count estimates. Assay: immunoSEQ multiplex PCR; the TCRdb copy retains only in-frame clones and omits some. The DNA was the basis for D and trimming; V, J and clone size are from that table. The sample carries 84,000 or so clones, about 92% recorded once. The ends lost 4 bases at V and 4 bases at J; junction bases unmatched: 10. Germline CDR1 MGHRA, CDR2 YSYEKL. This CDR3 has 17 residues. The sequencing input was peripheral blood. This sequence joins TRBV4-1 and TRBJ2-1; 10 nucleotides match TRBD2. The TCR comes from a woman in her fifties or sixties with active COVID-19. The CDR3, as DNA: TGCGCCAGCAGCCCCAACACGTGGACTAGCGGTTACAATGAGCAGTTCTTC. This translates into CASSPNTWTSGYNEQFF.